This passage covers 9 T cell receptor beta chains from one sample sequenced in a study of memory CD4+ T cells and cytomegalovirus serostatus. Produced via immunoSEQ multiplex PCR; TCRdb's table is partial and in-frame only. The sample has roughly 60,000 clones; about 81% are singletons. The sort gate was single viable CD3+CD4+CD8-CD45RO+ cells for memory CD4+ T cells. Sequencing used memory CD4+ T cells from blood. The receptors originated from an adult in good health and CMV-seronegative.

This clone was seen a few times. This chain connects TRBV6-5 to TRBJ2-7, with TRBD1 matching over 7 bases. Trimming removed 2 bases from V and 2 bases from J; junction bases left unmatched: 6. Germline values: CDR1 MNHEY, CDR2 SVGAGI. The CDR3 has 15 residues. CDR3 sequence reads: CASSYRDRGTYEQYF. CDR3 DNA sequence: TGTGCCAGCAGTTACCGGGACAGAGGTACCTACGAGCAGTACTTC.

The chain links TRBV4-1 to TRBJ2-7; TRBD1 matches at 9 bases. Germline CDR1 MGHRA, CDR2 YSYEKL. The CDR3 is 16 residues long. J gave up 5 bases and V 3 bases, and 11 bases lay outside the gene matches. CDR3 protein: CASSHGRDRVSDEQYF. CDR3 nucleotides: TGCGCCAGCAGCCACGGCCGGGACAGGGTTTCGGACGAGCAGTACTTC.

The V gene is TRBV6-1, the J gene TRBJ2-7; 11 nucleotides match TRBD2. Germline V gives CDR1 MNHNS, CDR2 SASEGT. The CDR3 sequence is 14 residues long. The J segment lost 9 bases and the V segment lost 2 bases, leaving 6 bases of the junction unmatched. CDR3 in amino acids: CASSERLAGKGQYF. The CDR3 DNA reads TGTGCCAGCAGTGAAAGACTAGCGGGAAAGGGGCAGTACTTC.

V gene TRBV29-1 combines with J gene TRBJ1-1; D unclear. Between the trimmed V and J ends, which lost 4 bases and 6 bases, there was a span of 9 bases. This CDR3 is built from 11 residues. The germline CDR1 and CDR2 sequences are SQVTM and ANQGSEA. Here the CDR3 reads CSVGFGAEAFF. The DNA of the CDR3 is TGCAGCGTTGGTTTCGGGGCTGAAGCTTTCTTT.

This clone was seen more than once but under ten times. The chain has TRBV7-6 and TRBJ2-1, with 13 positions matching TRBD2. V trimming: 5 bases; J trimming: 6 bases; junction bases outside the gene matches: 10. In germline, CDR1 is SGHVS, CDR2 FNYEAQ. CDR3 length equals 17 residues. The CDR3 is CASSREGTSGRVNEQFF. The CDR3 DNA follows: TGTGCCAGCAGCCGAGAGGGTACTAGCGGGAGGGTCAATGAGCAGTTCTTC. Looking up the rest from reference TRBV7-6 and TRBJ2-1 gives the full variable domain: GAGVSQSPRYKVTKRGQDVALRCDPISGHVSLYWYRQALGQGPEFLTYFNYEAQQDKSGLPNDRFSAERPEGSISTLTIQRTEQRDSAMYRCASSREGTSGRVNEQFFGPGTRLTVL.

This clone was observed once. The chain has TRBV18 and TRBJ2-7; D might be TRBD1 (6 bases). Germline V gene sequence: CDR1 KGHSH, CDR2 LQKENI. V gave up 6 bases and J gave up 2 bases, with 14 bases separating them. This CDR3 spans 14 amino acids. The CDR3 nucleotides are TGTGCCAGCTCTCAAAGGGACACCACCTACGAGCAGTACTTC. Translated: CASSQRDTTYEQYF.

The V and J genes are TRBV7-2 and TRBJ1-1; D is unresolved. Germline assignment: CDR1 SGHTA and CDR2 FQGNSA. Deletions cut 2 bases from V and 0 bases from J, with 10 bases between. CDR3 length: 15 residues. CDR3: CASSLNRVVNTEAFF. Written as DNA, the CDR3 is TGTGCCAGCAGCTTAAACCGGGTCGTGAACACTGAAGCTTTCTTT.

The chain combines TRBV5-1 with TRBJ1-5, with 8 nucleotides matching TRBD1. J was trimmed by 6 bases and V by 2 bases; bases with no gene match: 4. The CDR3 contains 14 residues. Germline V gene lookup returns CDR1 SGHRS and CDR2 YFSETQ. This CDR3 is CASSLQGGTQPQHF. DNA of the CDR3: TGCGCCAGCAGCTTACAGGGGGGAACTCAGCCCCAGCATTTT.

This clone has just one count. V gene TRBV28 combines with J gene TRBJ2-7; TRBD2 might be the D (7 bases). Germline V gene data show CDR1 as MDHEN and CDR2 as SYDVKM. This CDR3 comprises 12 residues. Between the trimmed V and J ends, which lost 11 bases and 4 bases, there was a span of 15 bases. The CDR3 loop reads CASRGAVYEQYF. In nucleotides, the CDR3 is TGTGCCTCTCGGGGGGCGGTGTACGAGCAGTACTTC.